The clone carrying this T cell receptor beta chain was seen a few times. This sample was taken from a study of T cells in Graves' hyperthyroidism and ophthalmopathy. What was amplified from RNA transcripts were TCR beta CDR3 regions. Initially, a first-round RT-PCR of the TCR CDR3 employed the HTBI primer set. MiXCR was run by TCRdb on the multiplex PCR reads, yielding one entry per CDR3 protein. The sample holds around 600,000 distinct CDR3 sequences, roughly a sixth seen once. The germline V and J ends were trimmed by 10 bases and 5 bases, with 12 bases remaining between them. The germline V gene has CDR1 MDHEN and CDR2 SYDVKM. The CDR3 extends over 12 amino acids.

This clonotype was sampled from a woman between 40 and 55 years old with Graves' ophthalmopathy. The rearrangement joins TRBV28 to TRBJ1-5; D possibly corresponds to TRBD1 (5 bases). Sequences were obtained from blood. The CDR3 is CATNTGDQPQHF. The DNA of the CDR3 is TGTGCCACTAACACAGGCGATCAGCCCCAGCATTTT.